The present entry profiles one TCR beta chain with its context. This clone's antigen is unknown. The record has no base qualities; no much larger clone is one base away. The data stem from a study of shared clonotypes between healthy human individuals (TCRdb year 2020). Regarding the research as a whole: The cohort comprised a couple of women and a few men aged 18 to 49 years. For each donor, three plates each were used for CD4 naive and CD4 memory, two plates were used for CD8 naive, and one plate was used for CD8 memory. Between about 0.94 and 10 billion PBMCs per donor were obtained by leukapheresis. To increase sequencing depth and limit assay-specific biases, TCR repertoire library preparation and sequencing were carried out by different laboratories using diverse techniques. To estimate repertoire size and how much clonotype sharing occurs between individuals, the study deeply sequenced the blood TCR repertoires of roughly 5 healthy adults.

Using the deep immunoSEQ assay, multiplex PCR amplified TCR CDR3 regions from genomic DNA. Genomic DNA extracted from each cell subset was distributed evenly over all wells of several immunoSEQ 96-well plates, and each plate served as one replicate. For sorted subsets, around 200 ng genomic DNA, equal to tens of thousands of T cell genomes, was loaded into each replicate PCR. Purified libraries were quantified with a Qubit 3.0 fluorometer, sized on a Bioanalyzer 2100, and re-quantified with the KAPA Library Quantification kit. Each immunoSEQ 96-well plate was sequenced on its own single-read 150-cycle Illumina NextSeq 550 flow cell. The study's own analysis went as follows. Because the immunoSEQ output included only junctional sequences and no quality scores, the filtering could not be the same as the filtering used for full-length reads. To assign V/J genes and CDR3, sequences were annotated using PyIR, a Python wrapper for IgBLAST v1.9, with IMGT germline references. Reads with weak V/J assignments (E-value above 1e-6), missing CDR3, stop codons, out-of-frame junctions, or ambiguous translated residues were removed. V3J clonotypes were defined by identical inferred V gene, J gene, and CDR3 amino acid sequence. Percentage overlap between repertoires was calculated by dividing the number of shared unique clonotypes by the size of the smaller repertoire. Three approaches were used to assess repertoire richness: RTK rarefaction, the Chao1 estimator, and Recon v2.1 estimates of unobserved clonotypes. For all TCRbeta clonotypes obtained by the gDNA method from a handful of donors, generation probabilities were computed with OLGA. What TCRdb holds here is the immuneACCESS table cut down to in-frame rearrangements. Part of the clones is not present; checked against another copy, under half of the missing clones reflect an unresolved V gene, and the others are unexplained. Clone size and the V and J calls come from that table; the DNA yielded D and trimming. For this sample there are about 2,200,000 clones; approximately 94% appear just once. The ten most abundant clones make up under 2% of the sample.

Here is what the overall study found, with its caveats: Even with the large sequencing depth, rarefaction of the sorted-subset datasets indicated that sequencing was incomplete. Compared with non-shared clonotypes, the clonotypes found in all four sorted-subset donors had higher generation probabilities. Larger estimated clonotype richness was generally found for naive subsets than for memory subsets. Across several donors, 4.5% to 6.5% of naive CD4, 3% to 3.5% of naive CD8, 2.3% of memory CD4, and around 0.4% of memory CD8 clonotypes were shared. Based on pairwise subsampling, the degree of clonotype sharing among donors was expected to be affected by sequencing depth. Sampling was limited to blood, and TCR repertoires in tissue likely differ from TCR repertoires in blood. Because the study included only a small number of donors, the genetic and exposure-history diversity represented was limited.

For the CD8 naive samples, CD45RO-negative cells were positively selected for CCR7, yielding a CD45RA+CCR7+ population from which TemRA cells were excluded. Donors were healthy HIV-negative adults with no recently reported acute infections or vaccinations. Every donor was a Caucasian adult residing in Nashville, Tennessee, USA. After blood collection by leukapheresis, PBMCs were isolated using Ficoll-Histopaque density gradient centrifugation and then cryopreserved in the vapor phase of liquid nitrogen. Analytical flow cytometry was used to check the purity and quantity of each magnetically sorted T cell population. Genomic DNA was isolated from every sorted fraction and measured by UV absorbance on a Nanodrop 2000c. Trimming accounts for 2 bases at V and 5 bases at J, while the number of junction bases matched to no gene is 3. CDR1 and CDR2 were assigned from the germline V gene (reference sequence) as SEHNR and FQNEAQ. Including cysteine and phenylalanine, the CDR3 has 15 amino acids. The retained sequence is limited to the CDR3, 45 bases, with the frame set at the first base.

This receptor chain uses TRBV7-9 and TRBJ1-4, with 9 bases aligning to TRBD1. The source is a man aged 18 to 29 in good health. Some clones in this sample may be carry-over from other donors' samples. Input material: naive CD8+ T cells from PBMCs. The sample's cell subset or site label, decoded: CD45RA+CCR7+. DNA sequence: TGTGCCAGCAGCTTACGGACAGGGGAAAATGAAAAACTGTTTTTT. Its product reads: CASSLRTGENEKLFF.